This T cell receptor beta chain was identified during a study of blood T cell repertoires in COVID-19 (dated by TCRdb to the early 2020s). For the wider study: The collaborator samples originated in the United States, Italy and Spain and spanned the acute and convalescent phases of COVID-19. HLA class I and class II types, where available, came from metadata supplied by the sample provider rather than from assay-based typing. Subjects who had been exposed to COVID-19, were actively infected with it, or had recovered from it provided the deeply sampled blood TCRbeta repertoires that made up the dataset. The samples were drawn from two sources: the first 160 participants of the ongoing ImmuneRACE study, and 1,254 subjects contributed by 6 global collaborators. A de-identified subject ID, COVID-19 status, age in years and sex were almost always included in the sample metadata. The repertoires were released in a freely available public database intended as a resource for research on the immune response to SARS-CoV-2. The material from the prospective study consisted of cDNA or gDNA derived from T cells, B-cell-depleted T cells, or PBMCs. General conclusions and limits of the study: Clinical and demographic metadata were provided uncurated, with the amount varying by source and participant.

Turning to this clone: Its antigen has not been determined. Per-base qualities were not stored, and no clone one base away is much larger.

The collaborating institutions used their own protocols to collect whole blood in K2EDTA tubes. For TCRbeta analysis, collaborators shipped samples in one of three forms: frozen whole blood, isolated PBMCs, or DNA extracted from either of those sample types. The immunoSEQ Assay, a bias-controlled multiplex PCR, was used to amplify TCRbeta CDR3 regions from genomic DNA. Under the source paper's analysis protocol: The number of nucleated cells in each sample was estimated by amplification of reference gene primers within the assay. To quantify the absolute abundance of each unique TCRbeta CDR3 rearrangement, sequence reads were collapsed and filtered. For each sample, productive Simpson clonality was calculated as the square root of Simpson's diversity index over productive rearrangements. TCRdb's version of the immuneACCESS table is confined to in-frame rearrangements and falls short of the full clone set. An unresolved V gene accounts for under half of the shortfall where checked; the remainder is of unknown origin. That table gives V, J and clone size, and the DNA gave D and trimming. The sample yields around 71,000 clones; around nine tenths were counted once. The ten largest clones represent 1.5% to 2.5% of the sample.

Sequencing input: peripheral blood. The clonotype originates from a woman in her fifties or sixties with acute or convalescent COVID-19.

The CDR3 reads as follows: CASSLGQGKAFF. The DNA sequence is TGTGCCAGCAGCCTGGGACAGGGAAAAGCTTTCTTT. The chain was built from TRBV7-3 and TRBJ1-1; 9 bases in between match TRBD1. V loses 5 bases at its end and J loses 9 bases; junction bases beyond the gene matches: 4. The CDR3 has 12 amino acids, counting the end cysteine and phenylalanine. The read is trimmed to its CDR3 DNA, 36 bases read in frame from base 1. As encoded in the germline V gene, CDR1 is SGHTA while CDR2 is FQGTGA.